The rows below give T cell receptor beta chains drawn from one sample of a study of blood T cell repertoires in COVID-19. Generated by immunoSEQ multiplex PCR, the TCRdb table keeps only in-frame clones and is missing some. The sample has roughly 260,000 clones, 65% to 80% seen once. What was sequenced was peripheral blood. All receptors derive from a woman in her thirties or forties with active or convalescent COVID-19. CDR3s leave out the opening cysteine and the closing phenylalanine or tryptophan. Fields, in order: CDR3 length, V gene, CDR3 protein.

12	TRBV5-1	ASSGSGGYNEQF
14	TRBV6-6	ASSYGGSFQPGEAF
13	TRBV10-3	AISESTGQNTEAF
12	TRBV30	AWQGGSYNSPLH
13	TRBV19	ASSPGQSTNEKLF
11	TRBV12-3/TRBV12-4	ASSPRGRDTQY
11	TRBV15	ATSRDSDRPQH
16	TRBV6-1	ASSEARGGADAFYGYT
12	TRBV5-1	ASSSPDRGKEQY
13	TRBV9	ASSGSPNPTNEQF
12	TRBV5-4	ASSMDRSNTEAF
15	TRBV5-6	ASSLTTGLTPREKLF
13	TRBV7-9	ASSSGTGHTYGYT
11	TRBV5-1	ATGARVHYGYT
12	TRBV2	ASSETRANYGYT
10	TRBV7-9	ASSPSTDTQY
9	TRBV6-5	ASVRNTEAF
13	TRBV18	ASSPRAGASYGYT
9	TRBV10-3	AISSLDTQY
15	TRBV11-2	ASSLTGQPSPNEKLF
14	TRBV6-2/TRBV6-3	ASSYSPQGSNQPQH
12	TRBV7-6	ASSLEQGDTEAF
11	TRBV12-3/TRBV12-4	ASSEGRPETQY
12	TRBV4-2	ASSQDRVGQPQH
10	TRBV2	ASSRDTGELF
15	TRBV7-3	ASSLSGGAGVYSPLH
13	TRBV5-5	ASSLGTGGFYEQY
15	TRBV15	ATSRNTRTIVPDTQY
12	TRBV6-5	ASSRSGGSYEQY
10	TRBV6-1	ASSEGTAGYT
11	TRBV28	ASSLLQGIGYT
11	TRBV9	ASSVGTGSEAF
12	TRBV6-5	ASRAGGTQTGYT
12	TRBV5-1	ASSFSGTNEKLF
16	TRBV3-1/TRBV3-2	ATKSRSRGPLNLYGYT
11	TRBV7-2	ASSLDNSDSYT
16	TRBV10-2	ASSPSSQGIGGNQPQH
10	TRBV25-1	ATLSPGYGYT
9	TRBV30	AWSPRNGYT
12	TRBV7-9	ASSQRGYQETQY
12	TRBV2	ASTPGQSNSPLH
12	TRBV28	ASSSQQGLPEAF
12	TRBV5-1	ASSLDPGNQPQH
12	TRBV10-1	ASSESRQGNEQF